This is a list of T cell receptor beta chains from one sample in a study of blood T cell repertoires in COVID-19. Libraries were prepared by immunoSEQ multiplex PCR; TCRdb keeps only in-frame clonotypes and omits some of them. In the table there are a few hundred thousand clones, nearly 90% of which are singletons. Sequencing used PBMCs or T cells enriched from blood (not recorded which). These receptors were taken from a woman aged 55-75 years who had recovered from COVID-19. The CDR3 runs from the conserved cysteine through the conserved F or W. Each record gives: D gene, V gene, CDR3 length, J gene, clone size, CDR3 DNA, CDR3 protein. A D gene is named only where the DNA matches it firmly. Only part of the rows carry a size: once, few, many, or a class if the clone is expanded.

NA	TRBV2	15	TRBJ1-3	NA	TGTGCCAGCAGTCGAACCGGGGGGCTAGGAAACACCATATATTTT	CASSRTGGLGNTIYF
NA	TRBV5-1	15	TRBJ1-1	NA	TGCGCCAGCAGCCAACAGGGCGGAAGGAACACTGAAGCTTTCTTT	CASSQQGGRNTEAFF
NA	TRBV5-1	14	TRBJ2-1	NA	TGCGCCAGCAGCTCTCCTGACACGACCAATGAGCAGTTCTTC	CASSSPDTTNEQFF
TRBD2	TRBV11-3	16	TRBJ2-1	NA	TGTGCCAGCAGCCCTCGGGTGAAGCGGGAGGGGAATGAGCAGTTCTTC	CASSPRVKREGNEQFF
NA	TRBV19	16	TRBJ2-7	NA	TGTGCCAGTAGTAATTCACAGGGACGATTCTCGGGGGAGCAGTACTTC	CASSNSQGRFSGEQYF
TRBD1	TRBV11-3	14	TRBJ1-5	NA	TGTGCCAGCAGCCCAGGACAGGGAGAGCAGCCCCAGCATTTT	CASSPGQGEQPQHF
TRBD1	TRBV19	15	TRBJ1-1	once	TGTGCCAGTTCCTTCGCAGGGGGCGGAGGCACTGAAGCTTTCTTT	CASSFAGGGGTEAFF
TRBD1	TRBV30	10	TRBJ1-1	NA	TGTGCCTGGGGACAGGCTGAAGCTTTCTTT	CAWGQAEAFF
NA	TRBV3-1/TRBV3-2	17	TRBJ1-4	NA	TGTGCCAGCAGCCAGGTCCCCTATTTTGCAACTAATGAAAAACTGTTTTTT	CASSQVPYFATNEKLFF
NA	TRBV7-3	14	TRBJ1-1	NA	TGTGCCAGCAGCTGGGGGTCCGGCGGGGCTGAAGCTTTCTTT	CASSWGSGGAEAFF
TRBD1	TRBV6-5	13	TRBJ1-5	NA	TGTGCCAGCAGAGGACAGGGGGATCAGCCCCAGCATTTT	CASRGQGDQPQHF
NA	TRBV7-3	14	TRBJ1-1	NA	TGTGCCAGCAGCCTTACGGGGGTTGGGACTGAAGCTTTCTTT	CASSLTGVGTEAFF
NA	TRBV5-1	16	TRBJ1-1	once	TGCGCCAGCAGCTTACGTACCGGGATGATGAACACTGAAGCTTTCTTT	CASSLRTGMMNTEAFF
NA	TRBV11-2	14	TRBJ2-5	once	TGTGCCAGCAGCCGAGGAGGGCTTATGGAGACCCAGTACTTC	CASSRGGLMETQYF
TRBD1	TRBV29-1	16	TRBJ2-7	NA	TGCAGCGTTGAAAAGTTCGGGACAGGGATCTCCTACGAGCAGTACTTC	CSVEKFGTGISYEQYF
NA	TRBV12-3/TRBV12-4	11	TRBJ1-2	NA	TGTGCCAGCAGTACGAGAGCTGGCTACACCTTC	CASSTRAGYTF
NA	TRBV21-1	19	TRBJ1-3	NA	TGTGCCAGCAGCAAAGTGGGGAAGTCAGGGCCACTTTCTGGAAACACCATATATTTT	CASSKVGKSGPLSGNTIYF
NA	TRBV3-1/TRBV3-2	14	TRBJ2-5	NA	TGTGCCAGCAGCCAAACAGGGTTCGGAGAGACCCAGTACTTC	CASSQTGFGETQYF
TRBD2	TRBV4-1	14	TRBJ2-5	NA	TGCGCCAGCACCTCGGGGGGGCTTCAAGAGACCCAGTACTTC	CASTSGGLQETQYF
NA	TRBV18	13	TRBJ2-7	medium-sized	TGTGCCAGCTCTCCGGACAGCTTCTACGAGCAGTACTTC	CASSPDSFYEQYF